The 22 T cell receptor beta chains given below trace back to one sample, sequenced in a study of beta chain features in type 1 diabetes. cDNA synthesis used the whole RNA isolate, giving expressed TCRB sequences. Some clones are missing from TCRdb's copy, which holds only in-frame ones; the method was immunoSEQ multiplex PCR. Of around 310,000 clones listed, about 10% are singletons. Sequencing was carried out using naive CD4+ T cells from blood. Receptor source: a young woman in good health.

V and J are TRBV15 and TRBJ1-5; 8 nucleotides line up with TRBD1. The germline V gene has CDR1 LNHNV and CDR2 YYDKDF (reference sequence). There are 15 residues in the CDR3. The V gene end was trimmed by 5 bases and the J gene end by 5 bases; junction bases not matched to a gene: 8. CDR3 protein: CATSWTQGAHQPQHF. The DNA for the CDR3 is TGTGCCACCAGCTGGACGCAGGGGGCCCATCAGCCCCAGCATTTT.

This clone turned up a few times. Here the CDR3 reads CASSLGGAGDTEAFF. The CDR3 DNA is TGTGCCAGCAGTTTAGGAGGGGCGGGGGACACTGAAGCTTTCTTT. This chain connects TRBV28 to TRBJ1-1; weak D call: TRBD1 (5 bases). Germline V gene data show CDR1 as MDHEN and CDR2 as SYDVKM. CDR3 length equals 15 residues. V shed 2 bases and J shed 3 bases, with 13 bases lying between them.

The genes are TRBV18 and TRBJ2-1; weak D call: TRBD1 (5 bases). Germline V gene sequence: CDR1 KGHSH, CDR2 LQKENI. CDR3 length equals 13 residues. V gave up 6 bases and J gave up 13 bases, with 19 bases separating them. In DNA, the CDR3 is TGTGCCAGCTCTTTCCGGATAGGGGCAGCCCAGTTCTTC. This translates into CASSFRIGAAQFF. Full variable domain (outside the CDR3, taken from reference TRBV18 and TRBJ2-1): NAGVMQNPRHLVRRRGQEARLRCSPMKGHSHVYWYRQLPEEGLKFMVYLQKENIIDESGMPKERFSAEFPKEGPSILRIQQVVRGDSAAYFCASSFRIGAAQFFGPGTRLTVL.

About this clone itself: Other DNA sequences in this specimen translate into the identical CDR3. This sequence joins TRBV14 and TRBJ2-1; 9 bases match TRBD2. From germline, CDR1 is SGHDN and CDR2 FVKESK. With 2 bases clipped from V and 4 bases from J, the junction kept 3 bases outside the gene matches. This CDR3 contains 15 residues. The CDR3 coding sequence is TGTGCCAGCAGCCAATTAGCGGGAGATTACAATGAGCAGTTCTTC. This sequence encodes CASSQLAGDYNEQFF.

In its sample, this clone was seen a few times. The chain links TRBV5-1 to TRBJ2-1; D remains unclear. Trimming removed 2 bases from V and 5 bases from J, with 11 bases in between. This CDR3 spans 14 amino acids. Germline CDR1 and CDR2: SGHRS and YFSETQ. The CDR3 here is CASSLPPSNNEQFF. The CDR3 DNA sequence: TGCGCCAGCAGCTTACCCCCGAGCAACAATGAGCAGTTCTTC.

V gene TRBV6-5 combines with J gene TRBJ1-5, with TRBD1 matching 7 bases. Looked up from germline, CDR1 is MNHEY and CDR2 is SVGAGI. The CDR3 loop spans 14 amino acids. The V segment lost 6 bases and the J segment 3 bases; nucleotides outside the gene matches: 5. The CDR3 loop reads CASSWTGPNQPQHF. In DNA, the CDR3 is TGTGCCAGCAGCTGGACAGGCCCCAATCAGCCCCAGCATTTT.

The chain recombines TRBV19 with TRBJ1-2; D may be TRBD1 (5 bases). Germline CDR1 reads LNHDA; CDR2 reads SQIVND (reference sequence). Deletions cut 6 bases from V and 1 base from J, with 9 bases between. This CDR3 contains 13 residues. DNA for the CDR3: TGTGCCAGTAGGCCGACAGATAACTATGGCTACACCTTC. Translating gives CASRPTDNYGYTF.

The rearrangement joins TRBV25-1 to TRBJ2-7, with TRBD2 matching over 15 bases. This CDR3 comprises 15 residues. Looked up from germline, CDR1 is MGHDK and CDR2 is SYGVNS. The trim removed 3 bases at V and 4 bases at J, leaving 1 base unmatched. CDR3 region: CASSDGLAGGYEQYF. DNA for the CDR3: TGTGCCAGCAGTGACGGACTAGCGGGAGGGTACGAGCAGTACTTC.

This clone was seen ten or more times. The chain has TRBV5-4 and TRBJ2-7; weak D call: TRBD2 (6 bases). CDR1 is SGHNT, CDR2 YYREEE, per germline (reference sequence). The CDR3 spans 13 residues. Trimming removed 4 bases at V and 7 bases at J, with 15 bases between. CDR3 sequence (DNA): TGTGCCAGCAGCGGGGCGGGACCGTCGGAGCAGTACTTC. Translation: CASSGAGPSEQYF.

A few counts support this clone. The chain employs TRBV6-5 and TRBJ1-1; no reliable D call. Trimming shortened V by 3 bases and J by 4 bases, and 9 bases separated the two germline ends. The CDR3 runs to 13 residues. Germline CDR1 MNHEY, CDR2 SVGAGI. The CDR3 reads CASSYSRSTEAFF. CDR3 in DNA: TGTGCCAGCAGTTATTCGCGGAGCACTGAAGCTTTCTTT.

This chain connects TRBV7-2 to TRBJ2-1; 9 bases are shared with TRBD2. Trimming cost V 10 bases and J 5 bases; bases outside gene matches: 9. Germline loops: CDR1 SGHTA, CDR2 FQGNSA. This CDR3 has 14 residues. The CDR3 DNA reads TGTGCCACCTGCAGCGGGGGGCCCCACAATGAGCAGTTCTTC. Residues: CATCSGGPHNEQFF.

The rearrangement links TRBV21-1 to TRBJ2-5; TRBD1, the D gene given by the table, was not confirmed from the DNA. TRBV21-1 is assigned pseudogene status. The CDR3 is made up of 14 amino acids. The CDR3 DNA is TGTGCCAGCAGCCTTGACAGGGGGCAGGGGACCCAGTACTTC. It specifies CASSLDRGQGTQYF.

This clone was counted only a few times. The gene calls are TRBV5-1 and TRBJ2-5, with 10 nucleotides matching TRBD2. The V and J ends lost 2 bases and 1 base, in that order; junction bases with no gene match: 2. CDR1 SGHRS and CDR2 YFSETQ come from the germline V gene. The CDR3 is 15 amino acids. DNA of the CDR3: TGCGCCAGCAGCTTAAGCGGGAGGGGCCAAGAGACCCAGTACTTC. It codes for CASSLSGRGQETQYF.

This clone has more than one count but fewer than ten. The rearrangement uses TRBV21-1 and TRBJ1-2; TRBD1 reflects the table's D call only, with no check against the DNA. TRBV21-1 is described as a pseudogene. The CDR3 loop spans 11 amino acids. The CDR3 bases are TGTGCCAGTTGGACAGGGAACGGCTACACCTTC. The encoded protein is CASWTGNGYTF.

In its sample, this clone was seen a few times. The rearrangement joins TRBV6-6 to TRBJ2-3; D is uncertain. Looked up from germline, CDR1 is MNHNY and CDR2 is SVGAGI (reference sequence). There are 12 residues in the CDR3. Deletions cut 8 bases from V and 2 bases from J, with 8 bases between. CDR3 in DNA: TGTGCCAGCGGTACAAACACAGATACGCAGTATTTT. It yields the protein CASGTNTDTQYF.

The rearrangement uses TRBV6-1 and TRBJ2-7; a possible D gene is TRBD1 (6 bases). Per germline, CDR1 MNHNS and CDR2 SASEGT. V lost 7 bases and J 3 bases, leaving 13 bases between the germline ends. This CDR3 is 13 amino acids long. This CDR3 is CASIPGDHYEQYF. For the CDR3, the DNA is TGTGCCAGCATCCCAGGGGATCACTACGAGCAGTACTTC.

In this sample, this clone turned up a few times. The identical CDR3 is also encoded by other nucleotide sequences in the sample. The chain links TRBV28 to TRBJ2-1, with TRBD2 matching 9 bases. CDR3 length: 15 residues. Germline V gives CDR1 MDHEN, CDR2 SYDVKM. The V and J ends lost 2 bases and 2 bases, in that order; junction bases with no gene match: 1. CDR3 residues: CASSLAGGAYNEQFF. The CDR3 coding sequence is TGTGCCAGCAGTTTAGCGGGGGGGGCCTACAATGAGCAGTTCTTC.

This clone was counted between two and nine times. J is TRBJ1-1 and V is TRBV30; 8 nucleotides align to TRBD1. The J segment lost 1 base and the V segment lost 0 bases, leaving 19 bases of the junction unmatched. The germline gives CDR1 GTSNPN, CDR2 SVGIG (reference sequence). This CDR3 comprises 20 residues. The CDR3 DNA is TGTGCCTGGAGTGTTTACCGACGAACAGCTCGGACAGGGCGGAACACTGAAGCTTTCTTT. It yields the protein CAWSVYRRTARTGRNTEAFF.

The V and J genes are TRBV29-1 and TRBJ1-3; unclear D gene. The CDR3 spans 13 residues. Germline-derived CDR1 and CDR2 are SQVTM and ANQGSEA. V was clipped by 6 bases and J by 0 bases, with 9 bases between them. This CDR3 reads CSVTTSSGNTIYF. The CDR3 DNA follows: TGCAGCGTAACCACGAGCTCTGGAAACACCATATATTTT.

The V gene is TRBV30, the J gene TRBJ2-7; the match to TRBD2 covers 8 bases. The CDR3 spans 11 residues. With 1 base clipped from V and 11 bases from J, the junction kept 4 bases outside the gene matches. The V gene's germline CDR1 is GTSNPN and CDR2 SVGIG (reference sequence). The CDR3 sequence: CAWSGGTREYF. The CDR3 nucleotides read TGTGCCTGGAGTGGCGGGACTAGGGAGTACTTC. Looking up the rest from reference TRBV30 and TRBJ2-7 gives the full variable domain: SQTIHQWPATLVQPVGSPLSLECTVEGTSNPNLYWYRQAAGRGLQLLFYSVGIGQISSEVPQNLSASRPQDRQFILSSKKLLLSDSGFYLCAWSGGTREYFGPGTRLTVT.

This chain joins TRBV9 and TRBJ1-2, with TRBD1 identical over 11 bases. In germline, CDR1 is SGDLS, CDR2 YYNGEE. V lost 3 bases, J lost 8 bases, and 6 bases stayed unmatched. The CDR3 has 14 amino acids. CDR3 region: CASSDRDRGGGYTF. The CDR3 DNA sequence: TGTGCCAGCAGCGACCGGGACAGGGGGGGAGGCTACACCTTC. The complete variable domain, with remaining parts taken from reference TRBV9 and TRBJ1-2, reads DSGVTQTPKHLITATGQRVTLRCSPRSGDLSVYWYQQSLDQGLQFLIQYYNGEERAKGNILERFSAQQFPDLHSELNLSSLELGDSALYFCASSDRDRGGGYTFGSGTRLTVV.

This clone was observed a few times. This chain joins TRBV7-2 and TRBJ2-1, with D possibly matching TRBD1 (6 bases). Trimming pared 4 bases from V and 5 bases from J, leaving 15 bases between. The CDR3 length is 15 residues. Per germline, CDR1 SGHTA and CDR2 FQGNSA. CDR3 loop: CASSSQGPKDNEQFF. The CDR3 DNA is TGTGCCAGCAGCTCTCAGGGGCCCAAGGACAATGAGCAGTTCTTC. Drawing the rest from reference TRBV7-2 and TRBJ2-1, the complete variable domain is GAGVSQSPSNKVTEKGKDVELRCDPISGHTALYWYRQSLGQGLEFLIYFQGNSAPDKSGLPSDRFSAERTGGSVSTLTIQRTQQEDSAVYLCASSSQGPKDNEQFFGPGTRLTVL.